These 20 T cell receptor beta chains originate from one sample sequenced in a study of glioma-infiltrating T cells. TCR alpha and beta CDR3 regions were amplified from RNA using iRepertoire nested multiplex PCR. One entry per CDR3 protein results from TCRdb running MiXCR on the multiplex PCR reads. The sample lists a few hundred thousand distinct CDR3 sequences, 41% occurring once. The specimen was glioma tissue, nonneoplastic brain tissue, or PBMCs (not recorded which). The receptors shown here come from a human donor with low-grade glioma or glioblastoma, undergoing nonglioma brain surgery, or in good health (not recorded which).

V and J are TRBV10-2 and TRBJ2-7; D ambiguous. The CDR3 sequence is 13 residues long. The germline V and J ends were trimmed by 8 bases and 4 bases, with 15 bases remaining between them. CDR1 and CDR2 (germline): WSHSY, SAAADI. The CDR3 reads CASGYHLVYEQYF. For the CDR3, the DNA is TGCGCCAGCGGCTACCATTTGGTATACGAGCAGTACTTC.

The V gene is TRBV11-2, the J gene TRBJ2-7; 7 bases line up with TRBD1. The V gene's germline CDR1 is SGHAT and CDR2 FQNNGV. Trimming took 4 bases from V and 5 from J; bases not matched to a gene: 11. CDR3 length equals 15 residues. The CDR3 DNA sequence: TGTGCCAGCAGCTCCTCCGGGACAGTTCTCAACGAGCAGTACTTC. Its protein product is CASSSSGTVLNEQYF.

This clonotype was seen ten or more times. The chain recombines TRBV7-2 with TRBJ2-3; 7 bases match TRBD2. V was pared by 4 bases and J by 3 bases, with 7 bases of the junction left unmatched. Germline V gene sequence: CDR1 SGHTA, CDR2 FQGNSA. This CDR3 has 15 residues. CDR3 sequence (DNA): TGTGCCAGCAGCTCATGGGCTAGCGGAACAGATACGCAGTATTTT. Encoded protein: CASSSWASGTDTQYF.

About this clonotype: This clone may be a read error of a much larger clone one base away. The rearrangement joins TRBV27 to TRBJ2-5; the D is unclear. V was clipped by 2 bases and J by 4 bases, with 8 bases between them. Germline V gene sequence: CDR1 MNHEY, CDR2 SMNVEV (reference sequence). CDR3 length equals 13 residues. This chain's CDR3 is CASSLRTRETQYF. The CDR3 nucleotides are TGTGCCAGCAGTTTAAGGACCCGAGAGACCCAGTACTTC.

This clonotype showed up just once. The chain has TRBV15 and TRBJ1-1, with D possibly being TRBD1 (6 bases). Germline V gene data show CDR1 as LNHNV and CDR2 as YYDKDF (reference sequence). The CDR3 covers 12 residues. The DNA of the CDR3 is TGTGTCATCGGACAGCGGGGCACTGAAGCTTTCTTT. Its translation: CVIGQRGTEAFF.

This chain uses TRBV15 with TRBJ1-1, with D possibly being TRBD1 (6 bases). CDR1 LNHNV and CDR2 YYDKDF come from the germline V gene (reference sequence). The CDR3 totals 15 residues. Trimming cost V 5 bases and J 0 bases, with 13 bases left between them. CDR3 in DNA: TGTGCCACCAGCCCTCGGACAGAAGTGAACACTGAAGCTTTCTTT. It encodes CATSPRTEVNTEAFF.

The chain uses TRBV24-1 and TRBJ2-2, with TRBD2 matching over 15 bases. Germline V gives CDR1 KGHDR, CDR2 SFDVKD. The CDR3 runs 19 residues. The ends lost 3 bases at V and 2 bases at J; junction bases unmatched: 6. The CDR3 nucleotides read TGTGCCACCAGTGATGGGGGACTAGCGGGAGGAGCCAACACCGGGGAGCTGTTTTTT. This encodes CATSDGGLAGGANTGELFF.

The chain employs TRBV27 and TRBJ2-7; D tentatively reads TRBD1 or TRBD2 (5 bases each). The CDR3 sequence is 14 residues long. The ends were cut back, 3 bases at V and 3 bases at J, with 12 bases in the middle. Germline V gene lookup returns CDR1 MNHEY and CDR2 SMNVEV (reference sequence). The CDR3 sequence: CASSFPGRLYEQYF. The DNA for the CDR3 is TGTGCCAGCAGTTTCCCGGGACGGCTCTACGAGCAGTACTTC.

This clonotype has a count of ten or more. This chain links TRBV28 with TRBJ1-4; D remains ambiguous. Germline V gene lookup returns CDR1 MDHEN and CDR2 SYDVKM. This CDR3 region has 12 residues. V dropped 8 bases and J dropped 9 bases, with 13 bases sitting between them. CDR3 sequence reads: CASCNTRQKLFF. CDR3 in DNA: TGTGCCAGCTGCAACACGAGGCAAAAACTGTTTTTT.

The sample holds a few counts of this clonotype. The chain joins TRBV6-2 or TRBV6-3 to TRBJ2-3; 8 positions match TRBD2. Germline loops: CDR1 MNHEY, CDR2 SVGEGT. Trimming cost V 0 bases and J 1 base; bases outside gene matches: 9. CDR3 length: 18 amino acids. The CDR3 loop reads CASSYSKKQAGGTDTQYF. Here the CDR3 DNA reads TGTGCCAGCAGTTACTCGAAAAAGCAAGCGGGAGGCACAGATACGCAGTATTTT.

Only a few counts were recorded for this clonotype. The rearrangement links TRBV28 to TRBJ2-7, with D unresolved. V lost 3 bases and J lost 5, with 11 bases in between. Germline values: CDR1 MDHEN, CDR2 SYDVKM. The CDR3 spans 13 residues. CDR3 bases: TGTGCCAGCAGTTTTCCCCTTGCCCACGAGCAGTACTTC. It yields the protein CASSFPLAHEQYF.

Comment on this clonotype: At one of its ends the junction is not consistent with the germline gene, which may arise from a read error. CDR3 nucleotides: TGTGCCAGCACCGGGTTTGAGGGGACTGGAGCTTTCTTT. It is translated as CASTGFEGTGAFF. This chain uses TRBV3-1 with TRBJ1-1; TRBD1 is a possible D gene (5 bases). Germline CDR1 LGHDT, CDR2 YNNKEL (reference sequence). This CDR3 is built from 13 residues.

The J gene is TRBJ2-3, the V gene TRBV20-1; D unclear. V was shortened by 1 base and J by 10 bases, with 15 bases between the two germline ends. The CDR3 consists of 13 residues. In germline, CDR1 is DFQATT, CDR2 SNEGSKA (reference sequence). The CDR3, as DNA: TGCAGTGCTAGAGGCCCCGGCTTAGGTGCGCAGTATTTT. It codes for CSARGPGLGAQYF.

The chain is built from TRBV4-3 and TRBJ2-1; 10 bases line up with TRBD2. The CDR3 has 15 amino acids. Trimming removed 4 bases from V and 9 bases from J; junction bases left unmatched: 9. CDR1 LGHNA and CDR2 YSLEER come from the germline V gene. The CDR3 bases are TGCGCCAGCAGCCCTCTAGCGGGAGCTGGGTTTGAGCAGTTCTTC. It codes for CASSPLAGAGFEQFF.

This clonotype has at least ten counts. This chain uses TRBV20-1 with TRBJ2-3; 8 nucleotides align to TRBD2. The CDR3 sequence is 15 residues long. CDR1 is DFQATT, CDR2 SNEGSKA, per germline (reference sequence). V lost 5 bases to trimming and J lost 2 bases; unmatched junction nucleotides: 9. CDR3 loop: CSAQAAGENTDTQYF. In nucleotides, the CDR3 is TGCAGTGCTCAGGCAGCGGGAGAGAACACAGATACGCAGTATTTT.

About this clonotype itself: Possible read error: a much larger clone is one base away. CDR3 nucleotide sequence: TGCAGTGCTAACAAAGGGGATCAGCCCCAGCATTTT. Its translation: CSANKGDQPQHF. The chain uses TRBV20-1 and TRBJ1-5, with a tentative D call TRBD1 (5 bases). CDR1 is DFQATT and CDR2 is SNEGSKA in the germline V gene (reference sequence). The V end was cut by 4 bases, the J end by 5 bases, with 9 bases between. The CDR3 loop spans 12 amino acids.

DNA for the CDR3: TGTGCCATCAGTGGCGAACTAGCGGGGGAACCATACGAGCAGTACTTC. Protein sequence: CAISGELAGEPYEQYF. The chain couples TRBV10-3 to TRBJ2-7; 11 bases match TRBD2. The germline CDR1 and CDR2 sequences are ENHRY and SYGVKD. The J segment lost 4 bases and the V segment lost 4 bases, leaving 9 bases of the junction unmatched. The CDR3 length is 16 residues.

Points on this clonotype: One end of the junction fails to match germline, which may point to a read error. The J gene is TRBJ2-1, the V gene TRBV28, with D perhaps assigned TRBD1 or TRBD2 (5 bases each). CDR3 size: 15 residues. Germline V gives CDR1 MDHEN, CDR2 SYDVKM. Here the CDR3 DNA reads TGTGCCAGCAGCCCACCGGGGTCCCGGGGCAATGAGCAGCTCTTC. Its protein is CASSPPGSRGNEQLF.

This rearrangement joins TRBV20-1 to TRBJ1-6, with D possibly being TRBD1 (6 bases). The germline gives CDR1 DFQATT, CDR2 SNEGSKA (reference sequence). The CDR3 is 14 amino acids. V was cut by 5 bases and J by 9 bases, with 17 bases left in between. The DNA of the CDR3 is TGCAGTGCTTCTAGTCAGGGGAATCGTTCACCCCTCCACTTT. This translates into CSASSQGNRSPLHF.

The rearrangement uses TRBV4-3 and TRBJ2-3, with D unresolved. The CDR3 runs to 14 residues. The germline V and J ends were trimmed by 0 bases and 2 bases, with 6 bases remaining between them. Germline lookup yields CDR1 LGHNA and CDR2 YSLEER. In DNA, the CDR3 is TGCGCCAGCAGCCAAGACATAAACACAGATACGCAGTATTTT. It yields the protein CASSQDINTDTQYF.